Listed below are T cell receptor beta chains from one sample, sequenced in a study of T cell responses to AZD1222 COVID-19 vaccine. Libraries were prepared by immunoSEQ multiplex PCR; TCRdb keeps only in-frame clonotypes and omits some of them. The table has under 130,000 clones, approximately 90% seen once. Sequences were derived from peripheral blood, sampled on day 0 of AZD1222 vaccination. These TCRs come from an adult in good health. Both conserved end residues are part of each CDR3. Each record gives: clone size, D gene, J gene, V gene, CDR3 DNA, CDR3 protein. D genes are given only for firm matches. Clone size is not always given. Where it is, it says once, few, many or a class for expanded clones.

size: NA; D: NA; J: TRBJ2-7; V: TRBV10-3; DNA: TGTGCCACCAAAGACAGGACCTACGAGCAGTACTTC; CDR3: CATKDRTYEQYF
size: once; D: TRBD1; J: TRBJ1-2; V: TRBV9; DNA: TGTGCCAGCAGCCCTCAGACAGGGGGCCTAAACTATGGCTACACCTTC; CDR3: CASSPQTGGLNYGYTF
size: NA; D: NA; J: TRBJ2-6; V: TRBV5-4; DNA: TGTGCCAGCAGCGGACCGGGACGCCTCTCTGGGGCCAACGTCCTGACTTTC; CDR3: CASSGPGRLSGANVLTF
size: NA; D: NA; J: TRBJ2-5; V: TRBV2; DNA: TGTGCCAGCAGTGAAGAAAGAGGGGCGCTGAGGATCCAAGAGACCCAGTACTTC; CDR3: CASSEERGALRIQETQYF
size: NA; D: TRBD1; J: TRBJ1-2; V: TRBV2; DNA: TGTGCCAGCAGTGAAAGTAAAGGGGGCTGGTATGGCTACACCTTC; CDR3: CASSESKGGWYGYTF
size: once; D: TRBD1; J: TRBJ2-1; V: TRBV11-2; DNA: TGTGCCAGCAGCTTAAGGGCGGGACAGGGGGGCAATGAGCAGTTCTTC; CDR3: CASSLRAGQGGNEQFF
size: NA; D: NA; J: TRBJ1-2; V: TRBV28; DNA: TGTGCCAGCAGCTCAATGTGGGGCTACACCTTC; CDR3: CASSSMWGYTF
size: NA; D: NA; J: TRBJ2-3; V: TRBV28; DNA: TGTGCCAGCAGTTTAGGCGCGAGCACAGATACGCAGTATTTT; CDR3: CASSLGASTDTQYF
size: NA; D: NA; J: TRBJ1-5; V: TRBV2; DNA: TGTGCCAGCAGTGAGTTGCTCAATCAGCCCCAGCATTTT; CDR3: CASSELLNQPQHF
size: NA; D: NA; J: TRBJ1-6; V: TRBV4-1; DNA: TGCGCCAGCAGCGTTGGCACTTTCGGCTCACCCCTCCACTTT; CDR3: CASSVGTFGSPLHF
size: NA; D: NA; J: TRBJ2-7; V: TRBV21-1; DNA: TGTGCCAGCAGCAAGCCCTTTTGGCTAGCGGGGTTGGAGGAGCAGTACTTC; CDR3: CASSKPFWLAGLEEQYF
size: once; D: NA; J: TRBJ2-5; V: TRBV29-1; DNA: TGCAGCGTTGAAGCAGGGAATCAAGAGACCCAGTACTTC; CDR3: CSVEAGNQETQYF
size: NA; D: NA; J: TRBJ2-1; V: TRBV3-1/TRBV3-2; DNA: TGTGCCAGCAGCGCAGTCTACAATGAGCAGTTCTTC; CDR3: CASSAVYNEQFF
size: NA; D: TRBD2; J: TRBJ2-3; V: TRBV7-8; DNA: TGTGCCAGCAGCAACTCCGAGGGACTAGCGGGGGGGCCAGGTACGCAGTATTTT; CDR3: CASSNSEGLAGGPGTQYF
size: NA; D: NA; J: TRBJ1-1; V: TRBV5-4; DNA: TGTGCCAGCAGCTTGGAGGGGTCGGACACTGAAGCTTTCTTT; CDR3: CASSLEGSDTEAFF
size: once; D: TRBD2; J: TRBJ2-2; V: TRBV28; DNA: TGTGCCAGCAGTTGGCCGGGACTAGCGGGAGTAAACACCGGGGAGCTGTTTTTT; CDR3: CASSWPGLAGVNTGELFF
size: NA; D: NA; J: TRBJ2-3; V: TRBV14; DNA: TGTGCCAGCAGCGGAGTCCGCGGCAGGGGAGGCTCAGATACGCAGTATTTT; CDR3: CASSGVRGRGGSDTQYF
size: NA; D: NA; J: TRBJ1-1; V: TRBV2; DNA: TGTGCCAGCAGTGCATTAGGGGAGACTGAAGCTTTCTTT; CDR3: CASSALGETEAFF
size: NA; D: TRBD2; J: TRBJ2-7; V: TRBV2; DNA: TGTGCCAGCAGTGCACTAGCGGGAGGGCCGGTCAACGAGCAGTACTTC; CDR3: CASSALAGGPVNEQYF
size: NA; D: NA; J: TRBJ1-2; V: TRBV5-4; DNA: TGTGCCAGCAGTTCCCAGGGGCAACGGAGAACATATGGCTACACCTTC; CDR3: CASSSQGQRRTYGYTF
size: NA; D: NA; J: TRBJ1-2; V: TRBV14; DNA: TGTGCCAGCAGCCAGGCCCTCAGGGAGGGCTATGGCTACACCTTC; CDR3: CASSQALREGYGYTF
size: NA; D: TRBD1; J: TRBJ1-2; V: TRBV2; DNA: TGTGCCAGCACCCGATCTGGGGACAGGGGGTATGGCTACACCTTC; CDR3: CASTRSGDRGYGYTF
size: NA; D: NA; J: TRBJ2-7; V: TRBV7-6; DNA: TGTGCCAGCAGCCCAAGTGCCGTTCTTACGGAGCAGTACTTC; CDR3: CASSPSAVLTEQYF
size: NA; D: NA; J: TRBJ1-1; V: TRBV7-9; DNA: TGTGCCAGCACCAGGGGCGGGGGAGGCAACACTGAAGCTTTCTTT; CDR3: CASTRGGGGNTEAFF